This TCR beta chain derives from a study of T cell repertoires in cytomegalovirus infection. Study summary: Indicated by public TCR beta signatures were CMV infection and matching HLA type. Findings and caveats of the study: Carriers of CMV and the relevant HLA type were discriminated by public TCR beta frequency. What dominated the ex vivo response were HLA-C-restricted CMV-specific TCR beta clonotypes.

The length of the CDR3 is 17 residues. Looked up from germline, CDR1 is DFQATT and CDR2 is SNEGSKA (reference sequence). V lost 0 bases and J 4 bases, leaving 22 bases between the germline ends. One entry per CDR3 protein results from TCRdb running MiXCR on the reads. The sample includes 160,000 or so distinct CDR3 sequences, about 20% of them seen just once. A word on this clonotype: The antigen is not known.

V gene TRBV20-1 combines with J gene TRBJ2-7; D uncertain. The sample comprised PBMCs. The TCR originated in a human donor in good health (CMV status not recorded). Some clones in this sample may be carry-over from other donors' samples. The CDR3 DNA reads TGCAGTGCTAGAGAATATAATAGGGCTTCTTTAGGGTACGAGCAGTACTTC. Its protein is CSAREYNRASLGYEQYF.